This T cell receptor (beta chain) was documented in a study of blood T cell repertoires in COVID-19. In the study overall: Sites in the United States, Italy and Spain provided acute and convalescent COVID-19 samples. Sources were T cells, B-cell-depleted T cells, or PBMCs; the material itself was cDNA or gDNA.

Original analysis: The authors estimated nucleated cell counts from reference gene primer amplification. Assay: immunoSEQ multiplex PCR; the TCRdb copy retains only in-frame clones and omits some. From that table come the V and J calls and clone size; the DNA was used to work out D and trimming. Here the sample spans 150,000 to 200,000 clones, 80% to 90% being singletons. Germline V CDR1 and CDR2: MNHEY, SVGEGT. The CDR3 length is 15 residues. The ends lost 4 bases at V and 13 bases at J; junction bases unmatched: 16. This clonotype originated in a man aged 50-60 years with active or convalescent COVID-19. The genes are TRBV6-2 or TRBV6-3 and TRBJ2-1, with 7 bases identical to TRBD2. The specimen sequenced was peripheral blood. CDR3 nucleotide sequence: TGTGCCAGCAGTTCCCTTGTGGGAGGGACCGAGGTCCAGTTCTTC. It codes for CASSSLVGGTEVQFF.